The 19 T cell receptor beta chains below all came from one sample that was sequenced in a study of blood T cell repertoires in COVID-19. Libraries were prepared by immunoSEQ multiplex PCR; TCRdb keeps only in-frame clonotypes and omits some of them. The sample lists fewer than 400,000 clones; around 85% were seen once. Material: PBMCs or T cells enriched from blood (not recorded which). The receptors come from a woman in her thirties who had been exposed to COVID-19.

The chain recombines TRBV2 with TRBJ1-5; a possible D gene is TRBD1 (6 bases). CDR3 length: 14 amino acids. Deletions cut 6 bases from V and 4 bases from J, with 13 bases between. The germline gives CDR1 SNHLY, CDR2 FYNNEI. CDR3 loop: CASRLDRNNQPQHF. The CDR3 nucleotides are TGTGCCAGCAGGTTGGACAGAAATAATCAGCCCCAGCATTTT.

CDR3 region: CASTLGGGNTIYF. The CDR3, as DNA: TGCGCCAGCACCCTCGGGGGGGGAAACACCATATATTTT. The chain employs TRBV5-1 and TRBJ1-3; D might be TRBD1 (5 bases). Trimming stripped 6 bases from V and 4 bases from J, with 11 bases between. Germline assignment: CDR1 SGHRS and CDR2 YFSETQ. The length of the CDR3 is 13 residues.

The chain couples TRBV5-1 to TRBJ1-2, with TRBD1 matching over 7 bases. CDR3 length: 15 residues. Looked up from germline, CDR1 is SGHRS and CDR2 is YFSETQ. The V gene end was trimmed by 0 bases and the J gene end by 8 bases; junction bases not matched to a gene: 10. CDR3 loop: CASSLGEGGAKGYTF. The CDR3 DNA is TGCGCCAGCAGCTTGGGAGAAGGGGGCGCGAAGGGCTACACCTTC.

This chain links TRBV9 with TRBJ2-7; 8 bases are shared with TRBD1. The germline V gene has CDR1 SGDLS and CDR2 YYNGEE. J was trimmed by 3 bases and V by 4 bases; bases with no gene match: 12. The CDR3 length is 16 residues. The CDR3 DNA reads TGTGCCAGCAGCCCCGAAGACAGGGGAAGGTTCTACGAGCAGTACTTC. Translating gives CASSPEDRGRFYEQYF.

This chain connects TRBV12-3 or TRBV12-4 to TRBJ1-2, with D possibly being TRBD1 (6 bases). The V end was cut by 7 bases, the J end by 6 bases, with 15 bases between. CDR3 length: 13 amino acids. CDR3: CASTRGGVDGYTF. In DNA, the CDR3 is TGTGCCAGCACCCGAGGGGGGGTGGATGGCTACACCTTC.

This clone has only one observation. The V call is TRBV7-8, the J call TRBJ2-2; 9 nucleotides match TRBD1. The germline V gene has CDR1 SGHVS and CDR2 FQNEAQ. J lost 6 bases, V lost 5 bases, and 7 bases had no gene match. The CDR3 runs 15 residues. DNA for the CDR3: TGTGCCAGCAGCAGAGGGACAGGGATTCCCGGGGAGCTGTTTTTT. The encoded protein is CASSRGTGIPGELFF.

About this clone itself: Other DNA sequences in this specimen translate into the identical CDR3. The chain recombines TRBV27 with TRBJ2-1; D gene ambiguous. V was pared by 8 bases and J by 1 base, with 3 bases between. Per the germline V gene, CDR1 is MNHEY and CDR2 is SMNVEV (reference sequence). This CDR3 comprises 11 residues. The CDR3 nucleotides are TGTGCCAGCCGTTCCTACAATGAGCAGTTCTTC. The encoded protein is CASRSYNEQFF.

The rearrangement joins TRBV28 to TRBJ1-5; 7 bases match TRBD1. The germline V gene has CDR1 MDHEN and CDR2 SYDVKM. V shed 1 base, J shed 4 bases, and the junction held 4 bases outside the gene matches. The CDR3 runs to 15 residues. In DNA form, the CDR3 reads TGTGCCAGCAGTTTATCAGGGGGAGGTAATCAGCCCCAGCATTTT. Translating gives CASSLSGGGNQPQHF.

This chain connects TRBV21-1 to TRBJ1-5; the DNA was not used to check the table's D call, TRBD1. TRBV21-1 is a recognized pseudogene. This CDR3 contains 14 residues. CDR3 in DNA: TGTGCCAGCAGCAGAGGACAGGAAAATCAGCCCCAGCATTTT. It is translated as CASSRGQENQPQHF.

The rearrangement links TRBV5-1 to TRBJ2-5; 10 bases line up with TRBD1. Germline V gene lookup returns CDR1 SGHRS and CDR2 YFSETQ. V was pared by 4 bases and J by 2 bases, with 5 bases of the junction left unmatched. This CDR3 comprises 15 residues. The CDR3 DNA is TGCGCCAGCAGCAAGGGACAGGGGCCTCAAGAGACCCAGTACTTC. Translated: CASSKGQGPQETQYF.

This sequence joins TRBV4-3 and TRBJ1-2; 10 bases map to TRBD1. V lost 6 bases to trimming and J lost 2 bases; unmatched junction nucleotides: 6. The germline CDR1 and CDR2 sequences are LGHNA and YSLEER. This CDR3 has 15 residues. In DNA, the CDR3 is TGCGCCAGCAGTCACCTGGGACAGGGGAACTATGGCTACACCTTC. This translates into CASSHLGQGNYGYTF.

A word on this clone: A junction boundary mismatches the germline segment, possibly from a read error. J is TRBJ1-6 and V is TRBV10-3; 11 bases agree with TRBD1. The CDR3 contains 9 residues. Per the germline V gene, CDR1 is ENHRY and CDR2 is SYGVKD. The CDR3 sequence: CAIRTGGSF. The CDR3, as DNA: TGTGCCATCCGGACAGGGGGCTCTTTT.

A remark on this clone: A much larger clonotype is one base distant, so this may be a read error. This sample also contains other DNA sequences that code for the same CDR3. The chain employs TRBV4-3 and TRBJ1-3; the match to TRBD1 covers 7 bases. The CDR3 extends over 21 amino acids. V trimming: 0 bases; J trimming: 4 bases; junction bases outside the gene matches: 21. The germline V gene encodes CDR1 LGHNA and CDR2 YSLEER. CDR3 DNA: TGCGCCAGCAGCCAAGAAAATTTAGTAGGCAGGGGGTTTTTCCAGGGAAACACCATATATTTT. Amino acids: CASSQENLVGRGFFQGNTIYF.

The CDR3 sequence is CASSPDRGDNQPQHF. As DNA, the CDR3 is TGTGCCAGCAGTCCAGACAGGGGAGACAATCAGCCCCAGCATTTT. The V and J genes are TRBV27 and TRBJ1-5; 8 bases map to TRBD1. This CDR3 spans 15 amino acids. V shed 5 bases and J 3 bases; nucleotides not matched to a gene: 6. Looked up from germline, CDR1 is MNHEY and CDR2 is SMNVEV (reference sequence).

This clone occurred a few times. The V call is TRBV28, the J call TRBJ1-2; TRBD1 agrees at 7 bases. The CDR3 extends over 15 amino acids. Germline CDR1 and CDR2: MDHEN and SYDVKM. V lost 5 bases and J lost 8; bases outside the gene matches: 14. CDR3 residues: CASSLTFQGGRGYTF. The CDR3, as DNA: TGTGCCAGCAGTCTAACCTTTCAGGGGGGCCGGGGCTACACCTTC.

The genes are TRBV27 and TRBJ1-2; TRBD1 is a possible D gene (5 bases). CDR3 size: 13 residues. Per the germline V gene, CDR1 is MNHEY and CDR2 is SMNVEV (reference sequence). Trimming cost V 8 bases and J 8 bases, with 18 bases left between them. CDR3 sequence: CASSVQGNRGYTF. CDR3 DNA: TGTGCCAGCTCAGTCCAGGGAAATAGGGGCTACACCTTC.

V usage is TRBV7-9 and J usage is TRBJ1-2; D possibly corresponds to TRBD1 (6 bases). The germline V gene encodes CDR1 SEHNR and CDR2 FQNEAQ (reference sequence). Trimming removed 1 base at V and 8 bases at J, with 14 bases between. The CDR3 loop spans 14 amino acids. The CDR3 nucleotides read TGTGCCAGCAGCTTAGTTGGGGGCCCGGAGGGCTACACCTTC. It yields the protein CASSLVGGPEGYTF.

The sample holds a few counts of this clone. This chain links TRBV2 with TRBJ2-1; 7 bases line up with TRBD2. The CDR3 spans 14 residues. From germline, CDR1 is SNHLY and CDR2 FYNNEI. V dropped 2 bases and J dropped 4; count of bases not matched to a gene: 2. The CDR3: CASSESSGYNEQFF. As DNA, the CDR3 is TGTGCCAGCAGTGAATCTAGCGGATACAATGAGCAGTTCTTC. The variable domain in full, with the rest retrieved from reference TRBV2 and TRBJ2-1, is EPEVTQTPSHQVTQMGQEVILRCVPISNHLYFYWYRQILGQKVEFLVSFYNNEISEKSEIFDDQFSVERPDGSNFTLKIRSTKLEDSAMYFCASSESSGYNEQFFGPGTRLTVL.

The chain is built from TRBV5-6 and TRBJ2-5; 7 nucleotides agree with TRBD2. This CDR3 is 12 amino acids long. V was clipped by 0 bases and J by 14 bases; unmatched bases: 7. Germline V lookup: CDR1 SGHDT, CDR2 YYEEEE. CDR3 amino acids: CASSLVAWEGYF. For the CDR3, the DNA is TGTGCCAGCAGCTTGGTCGCCTGGGAGGGCTACTTC.